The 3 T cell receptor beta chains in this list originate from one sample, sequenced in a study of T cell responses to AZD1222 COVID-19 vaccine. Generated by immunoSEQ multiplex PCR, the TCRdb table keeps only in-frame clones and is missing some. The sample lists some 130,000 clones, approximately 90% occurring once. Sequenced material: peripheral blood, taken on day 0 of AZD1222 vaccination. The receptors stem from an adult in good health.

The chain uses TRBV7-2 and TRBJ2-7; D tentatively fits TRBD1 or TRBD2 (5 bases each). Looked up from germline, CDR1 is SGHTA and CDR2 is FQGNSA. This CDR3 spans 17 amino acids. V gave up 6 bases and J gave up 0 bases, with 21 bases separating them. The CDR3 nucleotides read TGTGCCAGCAGTTCACTCCCCGGGACGGAAAGCTCCTACGAGCAGTACTTC. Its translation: CASSSLPGTESSYEQYF.

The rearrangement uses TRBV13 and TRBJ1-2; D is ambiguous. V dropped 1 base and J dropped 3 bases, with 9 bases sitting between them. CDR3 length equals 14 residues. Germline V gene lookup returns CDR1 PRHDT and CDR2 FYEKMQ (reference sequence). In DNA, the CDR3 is TGTGCCAGCAGCTTAGAAGGGAAAGACTATGGCTACACCTTC. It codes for CASSLEGKDYGYTF.

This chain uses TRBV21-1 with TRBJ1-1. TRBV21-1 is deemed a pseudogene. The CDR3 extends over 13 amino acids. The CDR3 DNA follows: TGTGCCAGCAAGAAGGGCGAGAACACTGAAGCTTTCTTT. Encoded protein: CASKKGENTEAFF.